The table lists the clone carrying this T cell receptor (beta chain) with a few counts. MiXCR, run by TCRdb on the 5' RACE reads, gives a single entry per CDR3 protein. Counted here are over 250,000 distinct CDR3 sequences, about 5% occurring once; the ten biggest clones make up roughly 3.4%. The sample comes from a study of T cells after yellow fever vaccination. Germline CDR1 and CDR2: SGHRS and YFSETQ. CDR3 size: 15 residues. V was shortened by 4 bases and J by 0 bases, with 12 bases between the two germline ends. The starting material was CD4+ T cells sorted from PBMCs, obtained on the day of the yellow fever booster vaccination. The chain uses TRBV5-1 and TRBJ2-3; D may match TRBD1 or TRBD2 (6 bases each). The origin of this receptor is a young man who received the YFV17D yellow fever vaccine. The CDR3 loop reads CASSEGGASTDTQYF. The CDR3 nucleotides read TGCGCCAGCAGCGAGGGGGGTGCAAGCACAGATACGCAGTATTTT.